The sequence of this T cell receptor (beta chain) was determined in a study of T cell responses to AZD1222 COVID-19 vaccine. Study-wide results and caveats: The peak T cell response came first, and repertoires were sampled only after it. Clonal diversity was possibly underestimated, and white British individuals and females predominated among donors. Reportedly, nearly half of unique spike TCRs recognized epitopes outside B.1.351/B.1.1.7 mutations.

Germline V gene data show CDR1 as SGHDT and CDR2 as YYEEEE. The CDR3 sequence is 14 residues long. The V gene lost 5 bases and the J gene lost 0 bases, with 9 bases spanning the gap. Clones were read by immunoSEQ multiplex PCR, and TCRdb kept only the in-frame ones, dropping some. The sample carries 200,000 or so clones, around 93% recorded once. Pooling was applied to second doses at about 4 or about 12 weeks. Turning to this clone: The antigen is not known.

The clonotype originates from an adult who received the AZD1222 COVID-19 vaccine. This specimen was peripheral blood, taken 28 days after the second AZD1222 dose. The chain combines TRBV5-6 with TRBJ2-4; possible D gene TRBD2, 5 bases. The CDR3 sequence: CASSPGSAKNIQYF. In nucleotides, the CDR3 is TGTGCCAGCAGTCCGGGATCAGCCAAAAACATTCAGTACTTC.